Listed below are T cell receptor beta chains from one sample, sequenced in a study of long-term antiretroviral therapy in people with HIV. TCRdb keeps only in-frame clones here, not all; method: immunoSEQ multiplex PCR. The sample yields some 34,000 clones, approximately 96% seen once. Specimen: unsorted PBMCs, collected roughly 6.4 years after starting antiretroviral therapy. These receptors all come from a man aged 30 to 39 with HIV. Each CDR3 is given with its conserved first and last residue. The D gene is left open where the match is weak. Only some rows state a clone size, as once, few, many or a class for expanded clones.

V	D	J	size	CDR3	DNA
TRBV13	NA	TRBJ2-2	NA	CASSSPSANTGELFF	TGTGCCAGCAGCTCCCCTAGCGCAAACACCGGGGAGCTGTTTTTT
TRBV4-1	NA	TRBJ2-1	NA	CASSQFNEQFF	TGCGCCAGCAGCCAGTTCAATGAGCAGTTCTTC
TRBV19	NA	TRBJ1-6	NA	CASSIDSGGYNSPLHF	TGTGCCAGTAGTATAGATTCTGGGGGTTACAATTCACCCCTCCACTTT
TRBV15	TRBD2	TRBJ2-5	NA	CATSRDLASGAGYF	TGTGCCACCAGCAGAGATCTTGCTAGCGGGGCCGGGTACTTC
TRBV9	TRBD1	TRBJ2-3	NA	CASSETGGGTDTQYF	TGTGCCAGCAGCGAAACAGGGGGCGGGACAGATACGCAGTATTTT
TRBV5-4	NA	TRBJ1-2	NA	CASSLAWAAGEGYTF	TGTGCCAGCAGCTTGGCCTGGGCGGCGGGGGAAGGCTACACCTTC
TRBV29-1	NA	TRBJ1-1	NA	CSGRWGRGTEAFF	TGCAGCGGTCGTTGGGGACGGGGCACTGAAGCTTTCTTT
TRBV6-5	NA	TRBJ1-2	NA	CASSNQGIYGYTF	TGTGCCAGCAGTAACCAGGGCATCTATGGCTACACCTTC
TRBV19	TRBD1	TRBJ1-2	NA	CASRGQGGYGYTF	TGTGCCAGTAGGGGACAGGGAGGCTATGGCTACACCTTC
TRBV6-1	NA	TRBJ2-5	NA	CASSEAAAGQYF	TGTGCCAGCAGTGAGGCAGCAGCAGGGCAGTACTTC
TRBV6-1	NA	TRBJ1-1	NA	CASIPHADTEAFF	TGTGCCAGCATACCCCATGCTGACACTGAAGCTTTCTTT
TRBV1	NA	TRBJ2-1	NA	CTRSGWGWFGKDEQFF	TGCACCAGGTCCGGATGGGGCTGGTTTGGTAAAGATGAGCAGTTCTTC
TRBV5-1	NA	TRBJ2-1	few	CASSLDGTRADVEQFF	TGCGCCAGCAGCTTGGATGGGACAAGGGCGGACGTTGAGCAGTTCTTC
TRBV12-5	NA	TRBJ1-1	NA	CASGPRDASEAFF	TGTGCTAGTGGTCCCCGGGACGCTAGTGAAGCTTTCTTT
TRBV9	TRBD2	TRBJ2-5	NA	CASSESLAGGETQYF	TGTGCCAGCAGCGAAAGCCTAGCGGGAGGAGAGACCCAGTACTTC
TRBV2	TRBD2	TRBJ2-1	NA	CASRVGGVRNEQFF	TGTGCCAGCAGGGTCGGGGGGGTCAGGAATGAGCAGTTCTTC
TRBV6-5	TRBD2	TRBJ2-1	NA	CASSYSGGSEQFF	TGTGCCAGCAGTTACTCGGGAGGGAGTGAGCAGTTCTTC
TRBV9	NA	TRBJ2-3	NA	CASSVVGGPGRTDTQYF	TGTGCCAGCAGCGTAGTGGGGGGCCCGGGGAGAACAGATACGCAGTATTTT
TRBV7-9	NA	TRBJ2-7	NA	CASSSQALSQEQYF	TGTGCCAGCAGCTCCCAGGCCTTGTCCCAGGAGCAGTACTTC
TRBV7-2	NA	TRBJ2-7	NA	CASSLGHRTEQYF	TGTGCCAGCAGCTTAGGTCACAGGACAGAGCAGTACTTC
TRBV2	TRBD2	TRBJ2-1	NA	CASRLTSGRAYEQFF	TGTGCCAGCAGGCTCACTAGCGGGAGGGCCTATGAGCAGTTCTTC
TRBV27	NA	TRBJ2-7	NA	CASGSLYEQYF	TGTGCCAGCGGGAGCCTCTACGAGCAGTACTTC
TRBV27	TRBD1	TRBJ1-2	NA	CASRSYLRQGSTNYGYTF	TGTGCCAGCAGATCCTACCTTCGACAGGGTTCTACTAACTATGGCTACACCTTC
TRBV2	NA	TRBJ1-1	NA	CASSGDTENTEAFF	TGTGCCAGCAGTGGGGACACTGAGAACACTGAAGCTTTCTTT
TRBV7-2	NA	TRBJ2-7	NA	CASSHREQYF	TGTGCCAGCAGCCACCGCGAGCAGTACTTC
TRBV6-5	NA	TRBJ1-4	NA	CASSPDGGWRKLFF	TGTGCCAGCAGCCCCGATGGGGGGTGGAGAAAACTGTTTTTT
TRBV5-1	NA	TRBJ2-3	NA	CASSLEAASTDTQYF	TGCGCCAGCAGCTTGGAGGCAGCTAGCACAGATACGCAGTATTTT
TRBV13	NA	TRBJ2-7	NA	CASSLTTGTGGEQYF	TGTGCCAGCAGCCTAACAACAGGGACGGGCGGCGAGCAGTACTTC
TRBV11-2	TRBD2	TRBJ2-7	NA	CASRSSGTNEQYF	TGTGCCAGCAGGTCAAGCGGGACCAACGAGCAGTACTTC
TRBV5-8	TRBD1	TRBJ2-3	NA	CATISDRGSTDTQYF	TGTGCCACCATCTCGGACAGGGGCAGCACAGATACGCAGTATTTT
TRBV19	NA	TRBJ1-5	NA	CASSVGGQPQHF	TGTGCCAGTAGTGTCGGGGGACAGCCCCAGCATTTT
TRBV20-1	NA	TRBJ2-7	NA	CSASENEQYF	TGCAGTGCTAGTGAGAACGAGCAGTACTTC
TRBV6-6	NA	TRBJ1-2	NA	CASSYETGYGYTF	TGTGCCAGCAGTTACGAAACAGGGTATGGCTACACCTTC
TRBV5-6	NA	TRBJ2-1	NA	CASSQSAREQFF	TGTGCCAGCAGCCAAAGCGCCCGGGAGCAGTTCTTC
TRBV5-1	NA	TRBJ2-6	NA	CASSPTVYRSVSGANVLTF	TGCGCCAGCAGCCCGACGGTTTACCGATCCGTCTCTGGGGCCAACGTCCTGACTTTC
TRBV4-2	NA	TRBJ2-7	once	CASSAEVRGSYEQYF	TGTGCCAGCAGCGCCGAGGTGAGAGGCTCCTACGAGCAGTACTTC
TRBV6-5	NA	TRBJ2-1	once	CASHVFVRGAKEQFF	TGTGCCAGCCACGTATTCGTCCGGGGGGCTAAAGAGCAGTTCTTC
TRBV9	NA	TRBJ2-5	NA	CASSVAPGGQIKETQYF	TGTGCCAGCAGCGTAGCCCCGGGGGGCCAGATAAAAGAGACCCAGTACTTC
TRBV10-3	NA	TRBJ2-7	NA	CAISEWGGTGSYEQYF	TGTGCCATCAGTGAGTGGGGGGGGACAGGATCCTACGAGCAGTACTTC
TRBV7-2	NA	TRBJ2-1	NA	CASSFLADNEQFF	TGTGCCAGCAGCTTTTTAGCGGACAATGAGCAGTTCTTC
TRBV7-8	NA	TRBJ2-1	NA	CASSGTIRDEQFF	TGTGCCAGCAGCGGCACAATTAGGGACGAGCAGTTCTTC
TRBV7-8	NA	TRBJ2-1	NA	CASSQSISSYNEQFF	TGTGCCAGCAGCCAAAGTATTAGCTCCTACAATGAGCAGTTCTTC
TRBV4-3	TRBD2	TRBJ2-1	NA	CASSQDWLAVNNEQFF	TGCGCCAGCAGCCAAGATTGGCTAGCGGTAAACAATGAGCAGTTCTTC
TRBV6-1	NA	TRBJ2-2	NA	CASSDYYRELFF	TGTGCCAGCAGTGATTATTATCGGGAGCTGTTTTTT
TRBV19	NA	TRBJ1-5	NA	CASSISGSNQPQHF	TGTGCCAGTAGTATTTCGGGGAGCAATCAGCCCCAGCATTTT
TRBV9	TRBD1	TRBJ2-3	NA	CASSVTGGEGTDTQYF	TGTGCCAGCAGCGTCACAGGGGGCGAAGGCACAGATACGCAGTATTTT
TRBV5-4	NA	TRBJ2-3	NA	CASSSPADTQYF	TGTGCCAGCAGCTCCCCAGCGGATACGCAGTATTTT
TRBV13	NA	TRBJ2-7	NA	CASSLGIYEQYF	TGTGCCAGCAGCTTAGGGATCTACGAGCAGTACTTC
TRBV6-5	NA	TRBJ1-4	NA	CASSYSGRGKLFF	TGTGCCAGCAGTTACTCGGGCCGGGGGAAATTGTTTTTT
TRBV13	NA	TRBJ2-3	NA	CASSLRELSTDTQYF	TGTGCCAGCAGCCTCCGGGAACTTAGCACAGATACGCAGTATTTT
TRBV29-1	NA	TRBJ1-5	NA	CSVGQTSYQPQHF	TGCAGCGTAGGACAGACTAGCTATCAGCCCCAGCATTTT